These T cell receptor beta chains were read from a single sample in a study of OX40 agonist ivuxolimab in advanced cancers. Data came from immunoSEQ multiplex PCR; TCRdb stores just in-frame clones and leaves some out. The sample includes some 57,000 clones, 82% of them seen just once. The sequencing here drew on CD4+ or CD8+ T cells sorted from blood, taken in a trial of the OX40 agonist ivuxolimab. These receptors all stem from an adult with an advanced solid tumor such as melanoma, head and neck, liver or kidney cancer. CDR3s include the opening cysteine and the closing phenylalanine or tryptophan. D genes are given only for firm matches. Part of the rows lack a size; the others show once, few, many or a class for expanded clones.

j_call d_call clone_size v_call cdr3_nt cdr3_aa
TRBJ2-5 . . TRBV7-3 TGTGCCAGCAGCCGCGGGGGCGGAGAGACCCAGTACTTC CASSRGGGETQYF
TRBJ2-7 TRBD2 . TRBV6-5 TGTGCCAGCACCCCGTACGCGGGGGGGGCCTACGAGCAGTACTTC CASTPYAGGAYEQYF
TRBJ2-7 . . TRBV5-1 TGCGCCAGCAGCTTGGCTCCGACGGGTCTCTCCTACGAGCAGTACTTC CASSLAPTGLSYEQYF
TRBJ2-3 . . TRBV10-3 TGTGCCATCAGGCGGGCAGGGTACGAAGATACGCAGTATTTT CAIRRAGYEDTQYF
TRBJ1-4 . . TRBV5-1 TGCGCCAGCAGCCGCCAACAGGGAGAAGAAAAACTGTTTTTT CASSRQQGEEKLFF
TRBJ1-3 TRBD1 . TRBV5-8 TGTGCCAGCAGCCCAGGGGGAACAGCTGGAAACACCATATATTTT CASSPGGTAGNTIYF
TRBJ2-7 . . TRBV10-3 TGTGCCATCAGTGAGGCCCCCGGGAACAGAAAGAGCCCCTACGAGCAGTACTTC CAISEAPGNRKSPYEQYF
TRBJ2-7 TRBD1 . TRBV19 TGTGCCAGTAGTAGACAGGGGTCCTACGAGCAGTACTTC CASSRQGSYEQYF
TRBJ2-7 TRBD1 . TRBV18 TGTGCCAGCTCACCGGGACAGTTCGAGCAGTACTTC CASSPGQFEQYF
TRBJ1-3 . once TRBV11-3 TGTGCCAGCAGCTTTTCACCAGGCTTCATCAGCTCTGGAAACACCATATATTTT CASSFSPGFISSGNTIYF
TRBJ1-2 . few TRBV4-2 TGTGCCAGCAGCCAAGAAAGGGACTCCCGATATGGCTACACCTTC CASSQERDSRYGYTF
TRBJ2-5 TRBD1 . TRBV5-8 TGTGCCAGCAGCTCGGGACAGCCCCCTAAGCAGTACTTC CASSSGQPPKQYF
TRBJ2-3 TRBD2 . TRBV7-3 TGTGCCAGCAGCCCTGGGGTAGCGGGGGCCACAGATACGCAGTATTTT CASSPGVAGATDTQYF
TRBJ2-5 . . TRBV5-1 TGCGCCAGCAGCTTGCCGGCAGGGAATGTTGGGACCCAGTACTTC CASSLPAGNVGTQYF
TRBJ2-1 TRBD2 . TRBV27 TGTGCCAGCAGCCCTACGTTAGCGGGGGCACCTGGGCAGTTCTTC CASSPTLAGAPGQFF
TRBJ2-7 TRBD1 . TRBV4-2 TGTGCCAGCAGCCAACAATGGACAGGGCCCTACGAGCAGTACTTC CASSQQWTGPYEQYF
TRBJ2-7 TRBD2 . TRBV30 TGTGCCTGGAGTCTTAGCGGGGCGGAGTACTTC CAWSLSGAEYF
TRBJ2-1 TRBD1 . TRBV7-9 TGTGCCAGCAGCTCTCAAACTGGACAGGGCCAGCAGTTCTTC CASSSQTGQGQQFF
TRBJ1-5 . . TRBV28 TGTGCCAGCATTGACGGGGGGGCCGGTCAGCCCCAGCATTTT CASIDGGAGQPQHF
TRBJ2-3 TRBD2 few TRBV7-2 TGTGCCAGCAGTATGGGGCGGGGACTAGGAGATACGCAGTATTTT CASSMGRGLGDTQYF
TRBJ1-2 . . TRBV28 TGTGCCAGCAGTTTAGTTAGGGAACGTGGCTACACCTTC CASSLVRERGYTF
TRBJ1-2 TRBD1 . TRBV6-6 TGTGCCAGCAGCTTCGACAGGGGTCAATATGGCTACACCTTC CASSFDRGQYGYTF
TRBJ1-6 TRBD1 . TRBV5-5 TGTGCCAGCAGCTCGCTGGACAGGTGGAATTCACCCCTCCACTTT CASSSLDRWNSPLHF
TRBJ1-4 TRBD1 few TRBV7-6 TGTGCCAGCAGCGCCGGGACAGGCTTAAAACTGTTTTTT CASSAGTGLKLFF
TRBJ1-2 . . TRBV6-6 TGTGCCAGCAGTTATCTCACCACAGGGAGGGCGGGCTACACCTTC CASSYLTTGRAGYTF
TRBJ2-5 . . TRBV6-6 TGTGCCAGCAGTTCCATTCCCCAAGAGACCCAGTACTTC CASSSIPQETQYF
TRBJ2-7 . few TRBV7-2 TGTGCCAGCAGCTTAGGGCATGCCGTCTACGAGCAGTACTTC CASSLGHAVYEQYF
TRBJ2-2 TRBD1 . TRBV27 TGTGCCAGCAGTTTAATAGGGACAGCCGGGGAGCTGTTTTTT CASSLIGTAGELFF
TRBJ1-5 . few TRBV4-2 TGTGCCAGCAGCCCAGCAGCGGGGGTCGATCAGCCCCAGCATTTT CASSPAAGVDQPQHF
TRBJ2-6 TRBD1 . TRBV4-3 TGCGCCAGCAGCCAAGAGGGGACAGGAATCTCTGGGGCCAACGTCCTGACTTTC CASSQEGTGISGANVLTF
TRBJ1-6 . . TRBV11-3 TGTGCCAGCAGCTTATCTAATTCACCCCTCCACTTT CASSLSNSPLHF
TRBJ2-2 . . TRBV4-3 TGCGCCAGCAGCCAGGACGAGCGCACCGGGGAGCTGTTTTTT CASSQDERTGELFF
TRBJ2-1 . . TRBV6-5 TGTGCCAGCACCGCTCACAATGAGCAGTTCTTC CASTAHNEQFF
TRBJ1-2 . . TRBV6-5 TGTGCCAGCAGCTCCCCGAGGAACTATGGCTACACCTTC CASSSPRNYGYTF
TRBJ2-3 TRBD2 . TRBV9 TGTGCCAGCAGCGTAGGAACTAGCGGGGGGCTGGGAGATACGCAGTATTTT CASSVGTSGGLGDTQYF
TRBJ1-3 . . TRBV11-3 TGTGCCAGCAGCTTCGCTACCTCTGGAAACACCATATATTTT CASSFATSGNTIYF
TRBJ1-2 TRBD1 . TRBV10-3 TGTGCCATCAATCCACAGGGGAGGTCTAACTATGGCTACACCTTC CAINPQGRSNYGYTF
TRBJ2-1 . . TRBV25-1 TGTGCCAGCGGGGGGAGTGGGGGTCATGAGCAGTTCTTC CASGGSGGHEQFF
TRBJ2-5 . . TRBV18 TGTGCCAGCTCACCAATGGGCGAGACCCAGTACTTC CASSPMGETQYF
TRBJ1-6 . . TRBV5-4 TGTGCCACCAACGCAGGGTACGGAAAGAATTCACCCCTCCACTTT CATNAGYGKNSPLHF
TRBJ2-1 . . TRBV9 TGTGCCAGCAGCGTATCCCCACCGGGGAGCTCCTACAATGAGCAGTTCTTC CASSVSPPGSSYNEQFF
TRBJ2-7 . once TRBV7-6 TGTGCCAGCAGCATACAGGGTTTCTACGAGCAGTACTTC CASSIQGFYEQYF
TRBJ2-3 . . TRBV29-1 TGCAGCGTTGAAGATGGGTCTGGCACTGATACGCAGTATTTT CSVEDGSGTDTQYF
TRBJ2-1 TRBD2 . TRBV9 TGTGCCAGCAGCTTTAGCGGGGGGGACTACAATGAGCAGTTCTTC CASSFSGGDYNEQFF
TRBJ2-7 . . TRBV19 TGTGCCAGTAGCGACGCTCCGGGCAGGGGATACGAGCAGTACTTC CASSDAPGRGYEQYF
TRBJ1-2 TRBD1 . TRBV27 TGTGCCAGCAGTTTGTCAGGGGGCGCAGATGGCTACACCTTC CASSLSGGADGYTF
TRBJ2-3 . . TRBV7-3 TGTGCCAGCAGAGAAGCCGGGTTTACGCAGTATTTT CASREAGFTQYF